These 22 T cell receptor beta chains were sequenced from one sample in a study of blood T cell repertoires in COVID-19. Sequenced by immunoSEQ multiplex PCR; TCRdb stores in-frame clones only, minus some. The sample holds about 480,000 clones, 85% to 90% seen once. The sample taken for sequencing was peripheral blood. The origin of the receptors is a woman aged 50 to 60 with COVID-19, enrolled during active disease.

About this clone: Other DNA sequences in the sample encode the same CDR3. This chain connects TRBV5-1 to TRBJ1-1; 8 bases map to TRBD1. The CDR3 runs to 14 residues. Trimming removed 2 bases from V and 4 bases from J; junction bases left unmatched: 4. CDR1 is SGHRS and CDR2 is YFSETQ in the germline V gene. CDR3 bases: TGCGCCAGCAGCTTAACAGGGGGGAGCACTGAAGCTTTCTTT. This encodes CASSLTGGSTEAFF.

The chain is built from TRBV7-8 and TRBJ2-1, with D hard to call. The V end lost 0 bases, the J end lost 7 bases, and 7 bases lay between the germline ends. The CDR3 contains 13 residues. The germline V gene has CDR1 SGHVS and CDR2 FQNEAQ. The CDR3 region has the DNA TGTGCCAGCAGCTTAGCGCGAGCGAATGAGCAGTTCTTC. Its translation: CASSLARANEQFF.

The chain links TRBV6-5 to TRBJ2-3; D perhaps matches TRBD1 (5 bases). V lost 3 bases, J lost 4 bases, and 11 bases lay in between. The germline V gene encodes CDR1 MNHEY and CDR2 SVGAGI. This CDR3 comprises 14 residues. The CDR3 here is CASSYGQGADTQYF. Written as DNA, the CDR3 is TGTGCCAGCAGTTATGGTCAGGGCGCAGATACGCAGTATTTT.

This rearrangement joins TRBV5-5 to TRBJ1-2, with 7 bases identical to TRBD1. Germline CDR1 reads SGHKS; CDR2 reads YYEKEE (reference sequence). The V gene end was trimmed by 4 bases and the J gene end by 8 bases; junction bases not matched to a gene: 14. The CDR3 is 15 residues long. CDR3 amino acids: CASSPEGQFIFGYTF. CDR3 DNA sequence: TGTGCCAGCAGCCCGGAGGGACAGTTTATATTCGGCTACACCTTC.

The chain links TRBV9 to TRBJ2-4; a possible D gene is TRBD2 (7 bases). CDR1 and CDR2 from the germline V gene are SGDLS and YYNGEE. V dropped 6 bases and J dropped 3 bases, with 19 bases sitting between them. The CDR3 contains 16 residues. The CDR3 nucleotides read TGTGCCAGCACCCCCCTGGCGGGGGCGAACAAAAACATTCAGTACTTC. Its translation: CASTPLAGANKNIQYF.

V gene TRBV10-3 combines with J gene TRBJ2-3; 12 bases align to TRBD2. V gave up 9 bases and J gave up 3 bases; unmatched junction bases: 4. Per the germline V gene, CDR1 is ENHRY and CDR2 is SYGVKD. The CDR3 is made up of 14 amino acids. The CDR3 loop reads CAILAGGNTDTQYF. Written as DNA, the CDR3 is TGTGCCATTCTAGCGGGGGGGAATACAGATACGCAGTATTTT.

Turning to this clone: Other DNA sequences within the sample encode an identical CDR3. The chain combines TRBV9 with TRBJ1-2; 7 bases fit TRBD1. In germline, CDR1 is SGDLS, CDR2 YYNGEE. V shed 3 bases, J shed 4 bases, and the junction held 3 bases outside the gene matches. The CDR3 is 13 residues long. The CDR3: CASSAGTVYGYTF. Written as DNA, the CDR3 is TGTGCCAGCAGCGCAGGGACAGTCTATGGCTACACCTTC. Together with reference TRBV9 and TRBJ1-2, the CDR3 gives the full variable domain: DSGVTQTPKHLITATGQRVTLRCSPRSGDLSVYWYQQSLDQGLQFLIQYYNGEERAKGNILERFSAQQFPDLHSELNLSSLELGDSALYFCASSAGTVYGYTFGSGTRLTVV.

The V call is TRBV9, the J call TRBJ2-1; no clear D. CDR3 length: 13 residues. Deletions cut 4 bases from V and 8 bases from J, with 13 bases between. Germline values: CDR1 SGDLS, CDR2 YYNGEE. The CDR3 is CASSPRSLDEQFF. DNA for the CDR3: TGTGCCAGCAGCCCCAGGTCCTTAGATGAGCAGTTCTTC.

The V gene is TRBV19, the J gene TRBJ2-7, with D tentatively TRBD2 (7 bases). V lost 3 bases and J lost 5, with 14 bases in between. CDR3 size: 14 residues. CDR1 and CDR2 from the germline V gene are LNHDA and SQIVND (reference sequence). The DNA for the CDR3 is TGTGCCAGTAGTATTATCGGGGGGCCCAACGAGCAGTACTTC. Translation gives CASSIIGGPNEQYF.

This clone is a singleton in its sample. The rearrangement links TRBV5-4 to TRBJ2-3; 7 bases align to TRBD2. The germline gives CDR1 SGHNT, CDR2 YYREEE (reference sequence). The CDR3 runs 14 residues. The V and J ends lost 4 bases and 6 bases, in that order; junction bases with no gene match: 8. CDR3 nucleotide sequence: TGTGCCAGCAGCCCGTGGGGGGGGGTGGATACGCAGTATTTT. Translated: CASSPWGGVDTQYF.

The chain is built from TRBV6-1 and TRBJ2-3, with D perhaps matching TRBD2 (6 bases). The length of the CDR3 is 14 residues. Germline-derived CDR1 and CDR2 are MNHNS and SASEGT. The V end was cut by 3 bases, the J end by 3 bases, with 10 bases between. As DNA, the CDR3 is TGTGCCAGCAGTGAGCGGGGAGGTACAGATACGCAGTATTTT. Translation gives CASSERGGTDTQYF.

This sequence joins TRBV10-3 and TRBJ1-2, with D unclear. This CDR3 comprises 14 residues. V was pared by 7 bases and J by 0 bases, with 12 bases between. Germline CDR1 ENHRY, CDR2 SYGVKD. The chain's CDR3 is CAIKHTESNYGYTF. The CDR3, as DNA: TGTGCCATCAAACATACAGAATCTAACTATGGCTACACCTTC.

CDR3 DNA sequence: TGTGCCAGCTACTTACGCCTAGCGGGGCCGAACACCGGGGAGCTGTTTTTT. It specifies CASYLRLAGPNTGELFF. J is TRBJ2-2 and V is TRBV2; 9 nucleotides agree with TRBD2. CDR1 and CDR2 (germline): SNHLY, FYNNEI. The CDR3 consists of 17 residues. The V gene end was trimmed by 8 bases and the J gene end by 0 bases; junction bases not matched to a gene: 10.

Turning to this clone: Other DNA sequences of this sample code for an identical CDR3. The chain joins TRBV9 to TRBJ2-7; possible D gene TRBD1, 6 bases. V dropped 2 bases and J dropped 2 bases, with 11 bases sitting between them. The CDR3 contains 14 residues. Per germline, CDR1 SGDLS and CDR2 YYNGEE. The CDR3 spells CASSVEDRPYEQYF. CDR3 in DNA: TGTGCCAGCAGCGTGGAGGACAGACCCTACGAGCAGTACTTC.

This chain's CDR3 is CASSFTGGPPDGYTF. The CDR3 DNA reads TGCGCCAGCAGCTTCACAGGGGGCCCCCCTGATGGCTACACCTTC. The chain recombines TRBV5-1 with TRBJ1-2; TRBD1 agrees at 9 bases. The CDR3 is 15 residues long. CDR1 is SGHRS and CDR2 is YFSETQ in the germline V gene. The ends lost 2 bases at V and 6 bases at J; junction bases unmatched: 8.

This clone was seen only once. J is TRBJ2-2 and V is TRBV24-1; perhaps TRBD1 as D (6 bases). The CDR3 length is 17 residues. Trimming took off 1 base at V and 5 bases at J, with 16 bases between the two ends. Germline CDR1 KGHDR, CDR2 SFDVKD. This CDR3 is CATSDFRGQGQTGELFF. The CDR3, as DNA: TGTGCCACCAGTGATTTCAGGGGCCAAGGGCAAACCGGGGAGCTGTTTTTT.

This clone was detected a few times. CDR3 amino acids: CASSSGSRRNEKLFF. Written as DNA, the CDR3 is TGTGCCAGCAGTTCCGGGTCTAGAAGAAATGAAAAACTGTTTTTT. The rearrangement uses TRBV6-6 and TRBJ1-4; no clear D. V was cut by 4 bases and J by 5 bases, with 14 bases left in between. The CDR3 consists of 15 residues. Germline lookup yields CDR1 MNHNY and CDR2 SVGAGI (reference sequence).

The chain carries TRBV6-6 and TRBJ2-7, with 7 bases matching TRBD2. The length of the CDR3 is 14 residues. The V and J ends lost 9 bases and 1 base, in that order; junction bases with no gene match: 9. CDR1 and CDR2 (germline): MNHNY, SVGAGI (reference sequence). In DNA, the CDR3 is TGTGCCAGTAAAACGGGGGGTGGATCCTACGAGCAGTACTTC. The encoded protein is CASKTGGGSYEQYF.

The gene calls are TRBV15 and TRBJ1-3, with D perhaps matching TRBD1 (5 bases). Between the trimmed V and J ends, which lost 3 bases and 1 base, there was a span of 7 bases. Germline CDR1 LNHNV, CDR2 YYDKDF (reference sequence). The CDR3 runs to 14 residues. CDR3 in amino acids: CATSRTVSGNTIYF. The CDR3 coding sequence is TGTGCCACCAGCAGGACAGTTTCTGGAAACACCATATATTTT. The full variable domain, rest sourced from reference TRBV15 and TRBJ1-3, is DAMVIQNPRYQVTQFGKPVTLSCSQTLNHNVMYWYQQKSSQAPKLLFHYYDKDFNNEADTPDNFQSRRPNTSFCFLDIRSPGLGDTAMYLCATSRTVSGNTIYFGEGSWLTVV.

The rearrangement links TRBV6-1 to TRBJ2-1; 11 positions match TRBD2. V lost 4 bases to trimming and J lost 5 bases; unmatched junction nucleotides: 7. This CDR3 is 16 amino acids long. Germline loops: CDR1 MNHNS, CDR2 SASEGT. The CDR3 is CASSARLAGTNNEQFF. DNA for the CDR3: TGTGCCAGCAGTGCCCGACTAGCGGGAACCAACAATGAGCAGTTCTTC.

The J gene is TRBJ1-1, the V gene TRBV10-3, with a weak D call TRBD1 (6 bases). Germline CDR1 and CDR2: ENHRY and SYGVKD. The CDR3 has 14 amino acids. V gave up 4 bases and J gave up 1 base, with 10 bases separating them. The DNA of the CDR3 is TGTGCCATCAGTGGTGCGACAGGGAACACTGAAGCTTTCTTT. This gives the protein CAISGATGNTEAFF.

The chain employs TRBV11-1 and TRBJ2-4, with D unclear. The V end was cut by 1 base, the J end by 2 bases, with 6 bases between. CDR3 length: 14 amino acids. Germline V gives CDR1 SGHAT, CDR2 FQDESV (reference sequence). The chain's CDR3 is CASSLGATKNIQYF. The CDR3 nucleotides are TGTGCCAGCAGCTTAGGAGCTACCAAAAACATTCAGTACTTC.